Sequencing of this TCR beta chain was carried out in a study of beta chain features in type 1 diabetes. Study in general: In age, gender and cell yields, patients were similar to healthy donors. Study-wide points: All four CD4+ subsets of Type 1 diabetes patients contained TCRB CDR3s that were moderately but significantly shorter.

Points on this clone: Its antigen is not known.

This CDR3 is built from 10 residues. With 5 bases clipped from V and 10 bases from J, the junction kept 2 bases outside the gene matches. CDR1 and CDR2 (germline): SQVTM, ANQGSEA. CD45RO/CCR7/CD25/CD127/CD95/CD27 sorting isolated CD4+ naive, central memory, regulatory and stem cell-like memory cells. cDNA synthesis used the whole RNA isolate, giving expressed TCRB sequences. Assay used: immunoSEQ multiplex PCR; TCRdb lists only in-frame clones, some missing. Of roughly 220,000 clones in the sample, around 16% are singletons; the top ten hold 0.08% to 0.095%. The clonotype comes from a man aged 30 to 45 with type 1 diabetes. The V and J genes are TRBV29-1 and TRBJ1-1; 9 positions agree with TRBD1. Sequenced sample: naive CD4+ T cells from blood. CDR3 DNA: TGCAGCGTTTTACAGGGGGCAGCTTTCTTT. This gives the protein CSVLQGAAFF.